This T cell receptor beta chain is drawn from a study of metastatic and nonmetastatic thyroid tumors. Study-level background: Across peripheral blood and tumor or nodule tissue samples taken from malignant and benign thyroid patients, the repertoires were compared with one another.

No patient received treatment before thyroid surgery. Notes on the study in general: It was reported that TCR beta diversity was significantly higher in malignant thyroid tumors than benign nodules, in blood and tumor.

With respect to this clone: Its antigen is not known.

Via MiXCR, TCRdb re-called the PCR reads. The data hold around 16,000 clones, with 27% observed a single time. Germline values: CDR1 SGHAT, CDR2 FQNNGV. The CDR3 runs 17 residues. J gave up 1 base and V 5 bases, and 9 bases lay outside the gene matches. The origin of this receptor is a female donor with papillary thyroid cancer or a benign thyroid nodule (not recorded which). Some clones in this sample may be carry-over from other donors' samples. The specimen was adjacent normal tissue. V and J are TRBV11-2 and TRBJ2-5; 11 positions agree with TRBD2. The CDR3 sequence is CASSPMVGTSGQETQYF. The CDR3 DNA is TGTGCCAGCAGCCCCATGGTCGGGACTAGCGGCCAAGAGACCCAGTACTTC.